This TCR beta chain was observed in a study of blood T cells in healthy people across ages. Combining a sample-barcoded 5' primer with a J-beta primer mix, a second PCR ran for roughly 6 to 12 cycles. TCRdb recomputed calls from the 5' RACE reads with MiXCR, one row per CDR3 protein. This table has 550,000 to 650,000 distinct CDR3 sequences, around a quarter appearing once. Roughly 10 milliliters was the volume of peripheral blood drawn from each donor. Per sample, no less than 6 micrograms of total RNA were extracted. CDR1 SGHRS and CDR2 YFSETQ come from the germline V gene. V lost 0 bases, J lost 4 bases, and 8 bases lay in between. CDR3 length equals 14 residues. The same sample was also used in a study of T cells of mothers and their children. This second report adds: Maternal samples each gave over 9.5 million TCR beta CDR3 reads, and child samples about 3 million each.

The chain couples TRBV5-1 to TRBJ2-1, with D possibly TRBD1 on 6 matching bases. The sequencing input was blood. The clonotype comes from a boy under 10 years old in good health. CDR3 sequence: CASSLGTEYNEQFF. CDR3 sequence (DNA): TGCGCCAGCAGCTTGGGGACAGAATACAATGAGCAGTTCTTC. Looking up the rest from reference TRBV5-1 and TRBJ2-1 gives the full variable domain: KAGVTQTPRYLIKTRGQQVTLSCSPISGHRSVSWYQQTPGQGLQFLFEYFSETQRNKGNFPGRFSGRQFSNSRSEMNVSTLELGDSALYLCASSLGTEYNEQFFGPGTRLTVL.